This TCR beta chain was sequenced during a study of beta chain features in type 1 diabetes. Regarding the study as a whole: For type 1 diabetes patients, VDJ junctions showed fewer insertions and more deletions.

The entirety of the isolated RNA underwent reverse transcription, so expressed TCRB transcripts were sequenced. Sequencing used immunoSEQ multiplex PCR; TCRdb keeps in-frame clones, though not all of them. The sample has hundreds of thousands of clones; 30% are singletons. This clone has just one count. Its antigen is unidentified. The CDR3 is 16 amino acids. V lost 1 base, J lost 6 bases, and 20 bases lay in between. The germline V gene encodes CDR1 SGDLS and CDR2 YYNGEE. The clonotype comes from a man aged 18 to 29 in good health. The sequencing sample was made of naive CD4+ T cells from blood. The rearrangement uses TRBV9 and TRBJ2-7; the D gene is possibly TRBD1 (6 bases). CDR3 protein: CASSVSGGTGTIEQYF. For the CDR3, the DNA is TGTGCCAGCAGCGTAAGTGGGGGAACAGGGACGATCGAGCAGTACTTC.